This is a list of T cell receptor beta chains from one sample in a study of T cell repertoires in cytomegalovirus infection. TCRdb itself ran the reads through MiXCR, one entry per CDR3 protein. This table has some 250,000 distinct CDR3 sequences, less than 9.5% appearing once. The specimen was PBMCs. These receptors all come from a human donor in good health (CMV status not recorded). Some clones in this sample may be carry-over from other donors' samples. Both conserved end residues are part of each CDR3. The D gene is left open where the match is weak. Only some rows state a clone size, as once, few, many or a class for expanded clones.

D gene: .; V gene: TRBV29-1; clone size: .; J gene: TRBJ1-1; CDR3 protein: CSVEFGQQNTEAFF; CDR3 DNA: TGCAGCGTCGAGTTTGGACAGCAAAACACTGAAGCTTTCTTT
D gene: .; V gene: TRBV19; clone size: few; J gene: TRBJ1-5; CDR3 protein: CASSREGGNGQPQHF; CDR3 DNA: TGTGCCAGTAGTAGGGAGGGGGGCAATGGTCAGCCCCAGCATTTT
D gene: TRBD2; V gene: TRBV12-3/TRBV12-4; clone size: many; J gene: TRBJ2-7; CDR3 protein: CASSNPSGSSYEQYF; CDR3 DNA: TGTGCCAGCAGTAACCCTAGCGGGAGCTCCTACGAGCAGTACTTC
D gene: .; V gene: TRBV7-2; clone size: .; J gene: TRBJ2-4; CDR3 protein: CASSLTGRLKNIQYF; CDR3 DNA: TGTGCCAGCAGCTTAACGGGCAGGCTTAAAAACATTCAGTACTTC
D gene: TRBD2; V gene: TRBV20-1; clone size: many; J gene: TRBJ2-5; CDR3 protein: CSARDSGGSQETQYF; CDR3 DNA: TGCAGTGCTAGAGATTCCGGCGGGAGCCAAGAGACCCAGTACTTC
D gene: .; V gene: TRBV5-1; clone size: many; J gene: TRBJ2-1; CDR3 protein: CASSLDGGSSNEQFF; CDR3 DNA: TGCGCCAGCAGCTTGGATGGGGGGAGTAGTAATGAGCAGTTCTTC
D gene: TRBD2; V gene: TRBV20-1; clone size: .; J gene: TRBJ2-5; CDR3 protein: CSAGGLAGGLQETQYF; CDR3 DNA: TGCAGTGCTGGGGGACTAGCGGGGGGACTCCAAGAGACCCAGTACTTC
D gene: .; V gene: TRBV7-2; clone size: many; J gene: TRBJ2-3; CDR3 protein: CASSLVTTSTDTQYF; CDR3 DNA: TGTGCCAGCAGCTTAGTTACCACTAGCACAGATACGCAGTATTTT
D gene: .; V gene: TRBV4-1; clone size: many; J gene: TRBJ2-3; CDR3 protein: CASSQDIRTDTQYF; CDR3 DNA: TGCGCCAGCAGCCAAGACATCCGCACAGATACGCAGTATTTT
D gene: .; V gene: TRBV12-3/TRBV12-4; clone size: many; J gene: TRBJ1-2; CDR3 protein: CASSLAFGDYGYTF; CDR3 DNA: TGTGCCAGCAGTTTAGCATTCGGTGACTATGGCTACACCTTC
D gene: .; V gene: TRBV12-3/TRBV12-4; clone size: few; J gene: TRBJ2-1; CDR3 protein: CASSFRRLTKVDEQFF; CDR3 DNA: TGTGCCAGCAGTTTTCGCCGGCTGACGAAGGTGGATGAGCAGTTCTTC
D gene: .; V gene: TRBV12-3/TRBV12-4; clone size: many; J gene: TRBJ1-5; CDR3 protein: CASSLSLQPQHF; CDR3 DNA: TGTGCCAGCAGTTTGTCCCTTCAGCCCCAGCATTTT
D gene: TRBD1; V gene: TRBV7-2; clone size: many; J gene: TRBJ1-5; CDR3 protein: CASSLEADRARSF; CDR3 DNA: TGTGCCAGCAGCTTAGAGGCGGACAGGGCACGATCTTTT
D gene: TRBD2; V gene: TRBV5-1; clone size: .; J gene: TRBJ2-7; CDR3 protein: CASSGTSGTMEQYF; CDR3 DNA: TGCGCCAGCAGCGGGACTAGTGGGACCATGGAGCAGTACTTC